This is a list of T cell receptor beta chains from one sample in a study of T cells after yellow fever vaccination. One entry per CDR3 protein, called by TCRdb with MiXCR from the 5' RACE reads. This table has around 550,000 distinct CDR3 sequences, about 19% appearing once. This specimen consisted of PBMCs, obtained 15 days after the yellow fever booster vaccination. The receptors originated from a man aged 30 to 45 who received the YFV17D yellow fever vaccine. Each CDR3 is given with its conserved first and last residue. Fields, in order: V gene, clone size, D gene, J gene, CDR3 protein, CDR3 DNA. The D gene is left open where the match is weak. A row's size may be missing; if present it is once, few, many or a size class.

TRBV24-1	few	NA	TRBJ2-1	CATSGNQGLGYNEQFF	TGTGCCACCAGTGGAAATCAGGGTTTAGGATACAATGAGCAGTTCTTC
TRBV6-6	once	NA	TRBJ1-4	CASNNHNEKLFF	TGTGCCAGCAATAACCATAATGAAAAACTGTTTTTT
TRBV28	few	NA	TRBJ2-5	CASSPRQGGAETQYF	TGTGCCAGCAGTCCCCGACAGGGCGGGGCAGAGACCCAGTACTTC
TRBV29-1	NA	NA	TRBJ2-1	CSVVRGSGPQFF	TGCAGCGTTGTTAGGGGATCCGGCCCACAGTTCTTC
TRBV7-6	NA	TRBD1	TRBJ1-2	CASSLRTGPDYGYTF	TGTGCCAGCAGCTTAAGGACAGGGCCAGACTATGGCTACACCTTC
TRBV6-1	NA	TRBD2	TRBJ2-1	CASSAAGLAGSGEQFF	TGTGCCAGCAGCGCAGCGGGACTAGCGGGATCTGGGGAGCAGTTCTTC
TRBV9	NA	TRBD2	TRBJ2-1	CASSVVVAGKNEQFF	TGTGCCAGCAGCGTAGTAGTAGCGGGAAAGAATGAGCAGTTCTTC
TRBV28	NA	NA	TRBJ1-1	CASSLRRKEAFF	TGTGCCAGCAGTTTGAGACGGAAAGAAGCTTTCTTT
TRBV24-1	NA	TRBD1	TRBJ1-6	CATLTGDDNSPLHF	TGTGCCACTTTGACAGGGGATGATAATTCACCCCTCCACTTT
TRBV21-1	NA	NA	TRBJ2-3	CASSKPVKDLLSDTQYF	TGTGCCAGCAGCAAACCTGTAAAGGATTTACTTTCTGATACGCAGTATTTT
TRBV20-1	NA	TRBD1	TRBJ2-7	CSAWKVQGALEQYF	TGCAGTGCTTGGAAGGTACAGGGGGCGCTCGAGCAGTACTTC
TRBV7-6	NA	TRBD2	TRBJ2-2	CASSLVSGRATGELFF	TGTGCCAGCAGCTTAGTCAGCGGGAGGGCCACCGGGGAGCTGTTTTTT
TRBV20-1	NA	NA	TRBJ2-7	CSARGPGGSYEQYF	TGCAGTGCTAGAGGTCCAGGGGGGTCCTACGAGCAGTACTTC
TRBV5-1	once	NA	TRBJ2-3	CASRPGQAGLTDTQYF	TGCGCCAGCCGACCGGGGCAGGCGGGGTTAACAGATACGCAGTATTTT
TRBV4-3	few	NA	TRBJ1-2	CASSQEQGPNYGYTF	TGCGCCAGCAGCCAAGAGCAGGGACCTAACTATGGCTACACCTTC
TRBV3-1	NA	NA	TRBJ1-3	CASSQQTGQLGNTIYF	TGTGCCAGCAGCCAGCAGACAGGTCAATTAGGAAACACCATATATTTT
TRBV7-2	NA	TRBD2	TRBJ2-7	CASSLWTSRAGGEQYF	TGTGCCAGCAGCCTCTGGACTAGCCGGGCTGGTGGGGAGCAGTACTTC
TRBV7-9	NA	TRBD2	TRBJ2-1	CAGRGRPSDEQFF	TGTGCTGGTCGCGGGAGGCCCTCGGATGAGCAGTTCTTC
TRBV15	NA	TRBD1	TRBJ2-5	CATSRTLDRAHETQYF	TGTGCCACCAGCAGAACCTTGGACAGGGCCCACGAGACCCAGTACTTC
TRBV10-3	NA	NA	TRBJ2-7	CAISRELQGEQYF	TGTGCCATCAGCCGGGAGCTCCAGGGCGAGCAGTACTTC